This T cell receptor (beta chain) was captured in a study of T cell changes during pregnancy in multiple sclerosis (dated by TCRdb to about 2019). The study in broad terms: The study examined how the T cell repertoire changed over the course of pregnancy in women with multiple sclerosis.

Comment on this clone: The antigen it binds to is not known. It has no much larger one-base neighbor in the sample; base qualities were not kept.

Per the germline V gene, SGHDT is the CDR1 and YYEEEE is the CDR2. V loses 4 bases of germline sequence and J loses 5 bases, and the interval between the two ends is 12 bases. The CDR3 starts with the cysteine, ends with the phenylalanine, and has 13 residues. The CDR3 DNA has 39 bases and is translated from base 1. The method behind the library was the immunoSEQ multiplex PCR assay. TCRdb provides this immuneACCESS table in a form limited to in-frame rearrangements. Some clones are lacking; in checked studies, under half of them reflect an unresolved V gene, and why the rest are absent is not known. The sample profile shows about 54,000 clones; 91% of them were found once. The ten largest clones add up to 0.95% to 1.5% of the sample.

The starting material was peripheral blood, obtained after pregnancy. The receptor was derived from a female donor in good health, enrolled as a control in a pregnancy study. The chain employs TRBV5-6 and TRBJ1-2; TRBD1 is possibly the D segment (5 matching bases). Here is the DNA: TGTGCCAGCAGCCTAGGGGCTATATATGGCTACACCTTC. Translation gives CASSLGAIYGYTF.